This T cell receptor (beta chain) originates from a study of blood T cell repertoires in COVID-19. Whole-study context: Sites across the United States, Italy and Spain contributed samples from acute and convalescent COVID-19.

Germline CDR1 and CDR2: LGHNA and YSLEER. The CDR3 length is 17 residues. V was cut by 0 bases and J by 1 base, with 14 bases left in between. TCRdb keeps only in-frame clones here, not all; method: immunoSEQ multiplex PCR. The sample shows approximately 180,000 clones, around nine tenths of them seen only once. This sequence originates from a woman between 65 and 79 years old with COVID-19, enrolled during active disease. The genes are TRBV4-3 and TRBJ2-3; D ambiguous. Material for sequencing was peripheral blood. CDR3 loop: CASSQDHAQSGTDTQYF. The DNA of the CDR3 is TGCGCCAGCAGCCAAGATCACGCTCAATCGGGCACAGATACGCAGTATTTT.